This is a list of T cell receptor beta chains from one sample in a study of response to subunit inactivated influenza vaccine. TCRdb recomputed calls from the RT-PCR reads with MiXCR, one row per CDR3 protein. The sample contains roughly 570,000 distinct CDR3 sequences, less than 15% of which appear only once. This specimen consisted of PBMCs from blood, obtained less than 13 days after vaccination. The receptors derive from a man between 45 and 60 years old who received an inactivated influenza vaccine. Both conserved end residues are part of each CDR3. Each record gives: J gene, V gene, D gene, clone size, CDR3 DNA, CDR3 protein. D genes are given only for firm matches. For some rows the clone size is stated as once, few or many, or as a class when expanded; others skip it.

J gene: TRBJ2-2; V gene: TRBV9; D gene: .; clone size: .; CDR3 DNA: TGTGCCAGCAGCGTACTGGGGGAGAACACCGGGGAGCTGTTTTTT; CDR3 protein: CASSVLGENTGELFF
J gene: TRBJ1-5; V gene: TRBV7-2; D gene: .; clone size: many; CDR3 DNA: TGTGCCAGCAGCTTAGGCCATCAGCCCCAGCATTTT; CDR3 protein: CASSLGHQPQHF
J gene: TRBJ2-5; V gene: TRBV7-9; D gene: TRBD2; clone size: .; CDR3 DNA: TGTGCCAGCGGCTCCGTGAGTGGAGCGGGATGGGAGACCCAGTACTTC; CDR3 protein: CASGSVSGAGWETQYF
J gene: TRBJ2-7; V gene: TRBV11-2; D gene: .; clone size: few; CDR3 DNA: TGTGCCAGCAGCTTGTACTCCCGATCCTACGAGCAGTACTTC; CDR3 protein: CASSLYSRSYEQYF
J gene: TRBJ2-7; V gene: TRBV4-2; D gene: .; clone size: few; CDR3 DNA: TGTGCCAGCAGTCGTGGGGAAGACTACGAGCAGTACTTC; CDR3 protein: CASSRGEDYEQYF
J gene: TRBJ2-7; V gene: TRBV5-1; D gene: TRBD1; clone size: few; CDR3 DNA: TGCGCCAGCAGCTGGGCCTCGGGACAGAGCGAGCAGTACTTC; CDR3 protein: CASSWASGQSEQYF
J gene: TRBJ2-1; V gene: TRBV5-1; D gene: TRBD1; clone size: .; CDR3 DNA: TGCGCCAGCAGCTCCGGGACAGGGGGCAGTGAGCAGTTCTTC; CDR3 protein: CASSSGTGGSEQFF
J gene: TRBJ2-3; V gene: TRBV7-9; D gene: .; clone size: .; CDR3 DNA: TGTGCCAGTCAACAGGGCACAGATACGCAGTATTTT; CDR3 protein: CASQQGTDTQYF
J gene: TRBJ2-3; V gene: TRBV19; D gene: .; clone size: few; CDR3 DNA: TGTGCCAGTAGTCGGTACGTGGCAGATACGCAGTATTTT; CDR3 protein: CASSRYVADTQYF
J gene: TRBJ2-5; V gene: TRBV6-2/TRBV6-3; D gene: .; clone size: few; CDR3 DNA: TGTGCCAGCAGTTATCGGCTAGATCAGGGGACCCAGTACTTC; CDR3 protein: CASSYRLDQGTQYF
J gene: TRBJ2-3; V gene: TRBV12-3/TRBV12-4; D gene: TRBD2; clone size: few; CDR3 DNA: TGTGCCAGCAGTTTAGACCTAGCGGGGGCAACAGATACGCAGTATTTT; CDR3 protein: CASSLDLAGATDTQYF
J gene: TRBJ1-2; V gene: TRBV6-2/TRBV6-3; D gene: .; clone size: .; CDR3 DNA: TGTGCCAGCGGATCACCTCGGGATGGCTACACCTTC; CDR3 protein: CASGSPRDGYTF
J gene: TRBJ2-1; V gene: TRBV5-1; D gene: TRBD1; clone size: .; CDR3 DNA: TGCGCCAGCAGCGCGGACAGGGATCTTAATGAGCAGTTCTTC; CDR3 protein: CASSADRDLNEQFF
J gene: TRBJ2-7; V gene: TRBV7-6; D gene: .; clone size: few; CDR3 DNA: TGTGCCAGCAGCCCGCAGGGGGGGAAGTACGAGCAGTACTTC; CDR3 protein: CASSPQGGKYEQYF
J gene: TRBJ1-5; V gene: TRBV5-5; D gene: .; clone size: few; CDR3 DNA: TGTGCCAGCAGCCCGGGACTGACCAATCAGCCCCAGCATTTT; CDR3 protein: CASSPGLTNQPQHF
J gene: TRBJ2-2; V gene: TRBV7-2; D gene: TRBD2; clone size: many; CDR3 DNA: TGTGCCAGCAGCTCTAGCGGGAGCTATACCGGGGAGCTGTTTTTT; CDR3 protein: CASSSSGSYTGELFF
J gene: TRBJ2-3; V gene: TRBV10-3; D gene: TRBD2; clone size: .; CDR3 DNA: TGTGCCATCAGACTAGCGGATAATTCCTTTAGCACAGATACGCAGTATTTT; CDR3 protein: CAIRLADNSFSTDTQYF
J gene: TRBJ2-5; V gene: TRBV5-1; D gene: .; clone size: .; CDR3 DNA: TGCGCCAGCAGCATCGGGACCGGTCAGACCCAGTACTTC; CDR3 protein: CASSIGTGQTQYF
J gene: TRBJ1-1; V gene: TRBV18; D gene: TRBD1; clone size: .; CDR3 DNA: TGTGCCAGCTCACAAGGACAGGGCTATTCTGTGTTTGTGGCTTTCTTT; CDR3 protein: CASSQGQGYSVFVAFF
J gene: TRBJ2-7; V gene: TRBV20-1; D gene: TRBD1; clone size: few; CDR3 DNA: TGCAGTGCTAGAGATAACAGGGGGTGGGACTCCTACGAGCAGTACTTC; CDR3 protein: CSARDNRGWDSYEQYF
J gene: TRBJ1-6; V gene: TRBV20-1; D gene: .; clone size: .; CDR3 DNA: TGCAGTGCTAGACTAGGCAGTAGTTATAATTCACCCCTCCACTTT; CDR3 protein: CSARLGSSYNSPLHF
J gene: TRBJ2-7; V gene: TRBV28; D gene: .; clone size: few; CDR3 DNA: TGTGCCAGCAGTCAGGCGCCCTTGCAGGAAGAGCAGTACTTC; CDR3 protein: CASSQAPLQEEQYF
J gene: TRBJ2-3; V gene: TRBV7-9; D gene: TRBD2; clone size: many; CDR3 DNA: TGCGCCAGCAGCTTAGCGGGGGCCACAGATACGCAGTATTTT; CDR3 protein: CASSLAGATDTQYF
J gene: TRBJ1-5; V gene: TRBV5-5; D gene: .; clone size: few; CDR3 DNA: TGTGCCAGCAGCTTGGTATTCGGGCAGAGCAATCAGCCCCAGCATTTT; CDR3 protein: CASSLVFGQSNQPQHF
J gene: TRBJ1-2; V gene: TRBV4-2; D gene: TRBD1; clone size: few; CDR3 DNA: TGTGCCAGCAGCCATGGGGACAGGGTTACGGATGGCTACACCTTC; CDR3 protein: CASSHGDRVTDGYTF
J gene: TRBJ1-3; V gene: TRBV6-1; D gene: TRBD1; clone size: .; CDR3 DNA: TGTGCCAGCAGTCAGGACAGGATATCTGGAAACACCATATATTTT; CDR3 protein: CASSQDRISGNTIYF
J gene: TRBJ1-3; V gene: TRBV7-2; D gene: .; clone size: few; CDR3 DNA: TGTGCCAGCAGCTTCGGCGAGGGAAACACCATATATTTT; CDR3 protein: CASSFGEGNTIYF
J gene: TRBJ2-4; V gene: TRBV20-1; D gene: .; clone size: .; CDR3 DNA: TGCAGTGCTCTCTACCCGGACTGGGTGAACATTCAGTACTTC; CDR3 protein: CSALYPDWVNIQYF
J gene: TRBJ2-1; V gene: TRBV6-6; D gene: .; clone size: .; CDR3 DNA: TGTGCCAGCAGTTACTCATGGGGAAATGAGCAGTTCTTC; CDR3 protein: CASSYSWGNEQFF
J gene: TRBJ2-2; V gene: TRBV25-1; D gene: .; clone size: once; CDR3 DNA: TGTGCCAGCAGTGAGCGGGCGAACACCGGGGAGCTGTTTTTT; CDR3 protein: CASSERANTGELFF
J gene: TRBJ2-2; V gene: TRBV18; D gene: .; clone size: .; CDR3 DNA: TGTGCCAGCTCACCACAAGCGAGGAACACCGGGGAGCTGTTTTTT; CDR3 protein: CASSPQARNTGELFF
J gene: TRBJ2-1; V gene: TRBV20-1; D gene: TRBD2; clone size: few; CDR3 DNA: TGCAGTGCTAGAGATAGCGGGAGGGCCTCCAATGAGCAGTTCTTC; CDR3 protein: CSARDSGRASNEQFF
J gene: TRBJ2-4; V gene: TRBV12-3/TRBV12-4; D gene: TRBD2; clone size: many; CDR3 DNA: TGTGCCAGCAGTTTCGGGGGAGGGCTAGGCAAAAACATTCAGTACTTC; CDR3 protein: CASSFGGGLGKNIQYF
J gene: TRBJ2-2; V gene: TRBV7-2; D gene: TRBD1; clone size: few; CDR3 DNA: TGTGCCAGCAGCTTGGGACAGGGATTAACCGGGGAGCTGTTTTTT; CDR3 protein: CASSLGQGLTGELFF
J gene: TRBJ2-7; V gene: TRBV7-2; D gene: TRBD1; clone size: .; CDR3 DNA: TGTGCCAGCAGCTTAGGCCCATTTAGCGACAGGGGGGAGCAGTACTTC; CDR3 protein: CASSLGPFSDRGEQYF
J gene: TRBJ1-5; V gene: TRBV6-1; D gene: .; clone size: few; CDR3 DNA: TGTGCCAGCAGGATGAATGTAAATCAGCCCCAGCATTTT; CDR3 protein: CASRMNVNQPQHF